These 9 T cell receptor beta chains originate from one sample sequenced in a study of blood T cell repertoires in COVID-19. The data were produced by immunoSEQ multiplex PCR, yet TCRdb's version contains in-frame clones alone and is incomplete. The sample carries some 200,000 clones, around nine tenths recorded once. Sequenced: peripheral blood. These receptors came from a man aged 45-65 years with COVID-19, enrolled during active disease.

The chain has TRBV3-1 (or the pseudogene TRBV3-2) and TRBJ2-2; D unresolved. With 1 base removed from V and 1 base from J, the gap between germline ends came to 4 bases. The germline V gene has CDR1 LGHDT and CDR2 YNNKEL (reference sequence). The CDR3 consists of 14 residues. The CDR3 spells CASSQGRNTGELFF. Written as DNA, the CDR3 is TGTGCCAGCAGCCAAGGGAGGAACACCGGGGAGCTGTTTTTT.

The genes are TRBV2 and TRBJ2-7; D possibly corresponds to TRBD1 (5 bases). Germline V gene lookup returns CDR1 SNHLY and CDR2 FYNNEI. The CDR3 totals 16 residues. Trimming took off 6 bases at V and 2 bases at J, with 20 bases between the two ends. CDR3 nucleotides: TGTGCCAGCAGAGGACAAGGGTTTCCCTTAACCTACGAGCAGTACTTC. Protein sequence: CASRGQGFPLTYEQYF. Full variable domain (rest looked up from reference TRBV2 and TRBJ2-7): EPEVTQTPSHQVTQMGQEVILRCVPISNHLYFYWYRQILGQKVEFLVSFYNNEISEKSEIFDDQFSVERPDGSNFTLKIRSTKLEDSAMYFCASRGQGFPLTYEQYFGPGTRLTVT.

The V call is TRBV24-1, the J call TRBJ2-1; tentative D call: TRBD1 (5 bases). Germline V gene data show CDR1 as KGHDR and CDR2 as SFDVKD. The CDR3 runs 15 residues. V was cut by 2 bases and J by 5 bases, with 12 bases left in between. DNA of the CDR3: TGTGCCACCAGTGATTCAGGGCCACGGGACAATGAGCAGTTCTTC. This encodes CATSDSGPRDNEQFF.

The rearrangement links TRBV14 to TRBJ1-3; 7 bases align to TRBD1. CDR1 and CDR2 (germline): SGHDN, FVKESK. Unmatched junction bases numbered 7, after V lost 5 bases and J lost 0 bases. CDR3 size: 16 residues. CDR3 residues: CASSFGQASSGNTIYF. DNA for the CDR3: TGTGCCAGCAGCTTCGGACAGGCGAGCTCTGGAAACACCATATATTTT.

CDR3 coding DNA: TGTGCCAGCAGTTTAATCGGACAGGCGATTAATTCACCCCTCCACTTT. Translation gives CASSLIGQAINSPLHF. The chain recombines TRBV27 with TRBJ1-6; 7 bases align to TRBD1. CDR3 length: 16 amino acids. V lost 2 bases to trimming and J lost 6 bases; unmatched junction nucleotides: 7. Germline values: CDR1 MNHEY, CDR2 SMNVEV (reference sequence).

The chain has TRBV19 and TRBJ2-2, with 10 bases lining up with TRBD1. Germline V lookup: CDR1 LNHDA, CDR2 SQIVND (reference sequence). There are 15 residues in the CDR3. V was pared by 7 bases and J by 1 base, with 3 bases of the junction left unmatched. The CDR3 nucleotides are TGTGCCAGTATCCGGACAGGGGGGAACACCGGGGAGCTGTTTTTT. It is translated as CASIRTGGNTGELFF. Supplemented by reference TRBV19 and TRBJ2-2, the full variable domain reads DGGITQSPKYLFRKEGQNVTLSCEQNLNHDAMYWYRQDPGQGLRLIYYSQIVNDFQKGDIAEGYSVSREKKESFPLTVTSAQKNPTAFYLCASIRTGGNTGELFFGEGSRLTVL.

V and J are TRBV11-3 and TRBJ2-7, with TRBD1 identical over 8 bases. Germline trimming cut 1 base from V and 0 bases from J; bases unmatched to any gene: 2. Germline CDR1 is SGHNT and CDR2 is YENEEA. The CDR3 is 15 residues long. The CDR3 spells CASSLGTGGSYEQYF. The CDR3 nucleotides are TGTGCCAGCAGCTTAGGAACAGGGGGCTCCTACGAGCAGTACTTC.

The V gene is TRBV7-8, the J gene TRBJ2-7; 8 nucleotides align to TRBD2. With V trimmed by 5 bases and J by 2 bases, 5 bases remained unmatched. The CDR3 totals 14 residues. Germline V gene data show CDR1 as SGHVS and CDR2 as FQNEAQ. Here the CDR3 DNA reads TGTGCCAGCAGCCAACCGGGGGGGGCCTACGAGCAGTACTTC. Translation: CASSQPGGAYEQYF.

The V call is TRBV7-5, the J call TRBJ1-5; TRBD1, as called in the table, went unchecked against the DNA. TRBV7-5 counts as a pseudogene. The CDR3 totals 15 residues. The CDR3 nucleotides read TGTGCCAGAAGCTTGGGGACAGGGCGTCCTCAGCCCCAGCATTTT. As protein: CARSLGTGRPQPQHF.